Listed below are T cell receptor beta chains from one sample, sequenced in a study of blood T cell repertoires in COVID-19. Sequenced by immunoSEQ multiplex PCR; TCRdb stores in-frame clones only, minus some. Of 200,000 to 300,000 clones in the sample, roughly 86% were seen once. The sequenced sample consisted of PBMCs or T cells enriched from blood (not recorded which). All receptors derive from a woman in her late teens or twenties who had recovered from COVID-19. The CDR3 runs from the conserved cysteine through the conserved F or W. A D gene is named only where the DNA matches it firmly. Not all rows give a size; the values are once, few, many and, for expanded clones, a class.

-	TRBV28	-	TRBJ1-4	CASSSPDRNEKLFF	TGTGCCAGCAGTTCACCAGACAGGAATGAAAAACTGTTTTTT
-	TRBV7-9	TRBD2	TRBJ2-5	CASSSNAAGVETQYF	TGTGCCAGCAGCTCAAATGCAGCGGGGGTAGAGACCCAGTACTTC
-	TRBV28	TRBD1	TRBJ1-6	CASSHPGDRDSYNSPLHF	TGTGCCAGCAGCCACCCCGGGGACAGAGACTCCTATAATTCACCCCTCCACTTT
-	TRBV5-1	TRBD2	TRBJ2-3	CASSYPRGRYSADTQYF	TGCGCCAGCAGTTACCCGCGGGGGAGATACAGCGCAGATACGCAGTATTTT
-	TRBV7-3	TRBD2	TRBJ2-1	CATTKGRLASDEQFF	TGTGCCACAACGAAGGGGAGACTAGCGAGCGATGAGCAGTTCTTC
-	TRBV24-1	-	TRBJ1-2	CATSEADYYGYTF	TGTGCCACCAGTGAAGCGGACTACTATGGCTACACCTTC
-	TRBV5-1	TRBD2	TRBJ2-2	CASSYGTSGGRVTGELFF	TGCGCCAGCAGCTACGGGACTAGCGGGGGGCGCGTCACCGGGGAGCTGTTTTTT
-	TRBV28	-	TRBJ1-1	CASSPGAEAFF	TGTGCCAGCAGTCCCGGGGCTGAAGCTTTCTTT
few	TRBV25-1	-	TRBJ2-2	CASSEHGDTGELFF	TGTGCCAGCAGTGAACACGGAGACACCGGGGAGCTGTTTTTT
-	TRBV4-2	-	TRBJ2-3	CASSQGGSTDTQYF	TGTGCCAGCAGCCAAGGAGGGAGCACAGATACGCAGTATTTT
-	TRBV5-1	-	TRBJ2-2	CASSLEGVESGELFF	TGCGCCAGCAGCTTGGAGGGAGTTGAATCCGGGGAGCTGTTTTTT
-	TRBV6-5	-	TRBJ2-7	CASTTGSSYEQYF	TGTGCCAGCACCACGGGATCCTCCTACGAGCAGTACTTC
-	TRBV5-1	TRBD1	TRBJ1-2	CASSFDRGNAYGYTF	TGCGCCAGCAGCTTCGACAGGGGGAACGCATATGGCTACACCTTC
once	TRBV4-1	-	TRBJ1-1	CASSPHVEAGFIGAFF	TGCGCCAGCAGCCCCCATGTGGAGGCTGGGTTTATTGGAGCTTTCTTT
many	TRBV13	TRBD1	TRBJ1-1	CASSIDRASEAFF	TGTGCCAGCAGCATTGACAGGGCCTCTGAAGCTTTCTTT
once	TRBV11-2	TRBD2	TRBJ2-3	CASSLAGGGTTDTQYF	TGTGCCAGCAGCTTAGCCGGCGGGGGGACAACAGATACGCAGTATTTT
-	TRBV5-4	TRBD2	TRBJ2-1	CASRFGLAGDEQFF	TGTGCCAGCAGGTTTGGGCTAGCGGGGGATGAGCAGTTCTTC
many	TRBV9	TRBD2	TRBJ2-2	CASSPGAGTSGRGHGELFF	TGTGCCAGCAGCCCCGGTGCTGGGACTAGCGGGCGGGGACACGGGGAGCTGTTTTTT
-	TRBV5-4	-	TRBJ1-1	CASSLRVGGGRGNPNTEAFF	TGTGCCAGCAGCTTACGTGTAGGTGGTGGTAGGGGGAATCCGAACACTGAAGCTTTCTTT
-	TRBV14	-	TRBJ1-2	CASSQARGTYGYTF	TGTGCCAGCAGCCAAGCGCGGGGGACCTATGGCTACACCTTC
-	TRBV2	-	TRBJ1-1	CASSDLENTEAFF	TGTGCCAGCAGTGACCTAGAGAACACTGAAGCTTTCTTT
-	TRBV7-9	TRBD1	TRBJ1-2	CASSSEFFTGGAGQGYTF	TGTGCCAGCAGCTCCGAATTCTTTACAGGGGGCGCGGGGCAGGGCTACACCTTC
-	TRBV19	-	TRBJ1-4	CASRFVGGTTNEKLFF	TGTGCCAGTAGATTCGTGGGAGGGACGACTAATGAAAAACTGTTTTTT
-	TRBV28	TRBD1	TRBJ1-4	CASSGDRENEKLFF	TGTGCCAGCAGTGGGGACAGGGAGAATGAAAAACTGTTTTTT
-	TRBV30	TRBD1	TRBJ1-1	CAWTPGQTNTEAFF	TGTGCCTGGACTCCGGGACAGACGAACACTGAAGCTTTCTTT
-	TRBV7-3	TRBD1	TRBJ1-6	CASSPTGTGGDSPLHF	TGTGCCAGCAGCCCGACCGGGACAGGGGGCGATTCACCCCTCCACTTT
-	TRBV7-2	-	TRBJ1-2	CASSLRRGNYGYTF	TGTGCCAGCAGCTTACGGAGGGGTAACTATGGCTACACCTTC
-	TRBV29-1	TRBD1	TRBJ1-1	CSVDNQGQRAEAFF	TGCAGCGTAGATAACCAGGGACAGAGGGCTGAAGCTTTCTTT
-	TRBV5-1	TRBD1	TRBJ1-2	CASSLRQGTGVNYGYTF	TGCGCCAGCAGCCTACGACAGGGGACAGGGGTAAACTATGGCTACACCTTC
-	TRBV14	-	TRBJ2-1	CASSQDIQDLRAKRFF	TGTGCCAGCAGCCAAGATATACAGGACCTTCGCGCAAAGCGGTTCTTC
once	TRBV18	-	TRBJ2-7	CASSPLQGRDEQYF	TGTGCCAGCTCACCTTTACAGGGTCGCGACGAGCAGTACTTC
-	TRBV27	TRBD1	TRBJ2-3	CASSPRGSTDTQYF	TGTGCCAGCAGCCCCAGGGGGTCTACAGATACGCAGTATTTT
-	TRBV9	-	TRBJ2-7	CASSRSGAPGDEQYF	TGTGCCAGCTCTCGGTCAGGAGCCCCGGGGGACGAGCAGTACTTC
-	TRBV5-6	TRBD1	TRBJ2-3	CASSDRQGGTDTQYF	TGTGCCAGCAGTGACAGACAGGGCGGGACAGATACGCAGTATTTT
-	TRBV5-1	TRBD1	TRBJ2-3	CASSFGQGRATDTQYF	TGCGCCAGCAGCTTTGGACAGGGTCGAGCGACAGATACGCAGTATTTT
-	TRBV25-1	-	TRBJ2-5	CASSLDREFKETQYF	TGTGCCAGCAGCCTGGACAGAGAGTTTAAGGAGACCCAGTACTTC
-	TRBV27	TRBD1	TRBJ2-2	CASSRQGASGELFF	TGTGCCAGCAGTCGGCAGGGGGCGTCCGGGGAGCTGTTTTTT
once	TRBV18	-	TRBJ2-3	CASSPHAADTQYF	TGTGCCAGCTCCCCTCATGCGGCAGATACGCAGTATTTT
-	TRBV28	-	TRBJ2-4	CASSLVGGAGIQNIQYF	TGTGCCAGCAGTTTGGTCGGTGGGGCAGGGATTCAAAACATTCAGTACTTC
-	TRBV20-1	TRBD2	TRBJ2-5	CSASLSGGAGETQYF	TGCAGTGCTAGTCTTAGCGGGGGGGCCGGGGAGACCCAGTACTTC
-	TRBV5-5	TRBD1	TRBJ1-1	CASSSGPGQVEGRAFF	TGTGCCAGCAGCTCGGGTCCCGGACAGGTTGAAGGGAGGGCTTTCTTT
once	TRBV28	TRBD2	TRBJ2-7	CASSFRPGTSGSYEQYF	TGTGCCAGCAGTTTTAGGCCAGGGACTAGCGGGAGCTACGAGCAGTACTTC
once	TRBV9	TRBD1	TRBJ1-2	CASSADRDRGNYGYTF	TGTGCCAGCAGCGCGGACCGGGACAGGGGTAACTATGGCTACACCTTC
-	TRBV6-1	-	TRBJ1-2	CASSESDIGYTF	TGTGCCAGCAGTGAATCGGACATAGGCTACACCTTC
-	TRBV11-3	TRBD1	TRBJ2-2	CASSPGTGGTGELFF	TGTGCCAGCAGTCCCGGGACAGGAGGGACCGGGGAGCTGTTTTTT
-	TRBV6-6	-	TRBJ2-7	CASSYYYSYEQYF	TGTGCCAGCAGTTACTATTACTCCTACGAGCAGTACTTC